The 12 T cell receptor beta chains listed next were all sequenced from one sample in a study of CD8 T cells in Susac syndrome (dated by TCRdb to between 2017 and 2020). Receptor amplification or capture employed the immunoSEQ multiplex PCR assay. RNA was extracted using the RNeasy kit, and roughly 0.5 to 1 ug of the RNA was reverse transcribed with random hexamers. In TCRdb, the public reads were trimmed at Q25 with fastp and aligned with MiXCR, with productive beta chains retained. Under each unique CDR3 protein, matching rows form one entry showing the most common genes and DNA. For this sample there are 150,000 to 200,000 distinct CDR3 sequences; around 96% appear just once. Approximately 0.1% of the sample goes to the ten largest clones. The sequenced sample consisted of CD4+ T cells from PBMCs. Receptors originate from a human donor in good health.

The genes are TRBV7-3 and TRBJ2-1; no firm D call. The CDR3 length is 12 residues. In germline, CDR1 is SGHTA, CDR2 FQGTGA. V was clipped by 0 bases and J by 7 bases, with 4 bases between them. The CDR3 here is CASSLTSNEQFF. The CDR3, as DNA: TGTGCCAGCAGCTTAACTTCTAATGAGCAGTTCTTC.

The chain joins TRBV15 to TRBJ2-2; D is uncertain. CDR1 and CDR2 (germline): LNHNV, YYDKDF (reference sequence). V lost 8 bases and J 5 bases, leaving 15 bases between the germline ends. This CDR3 spans 14 amino acids. CDR3 in DNA: TGTGCCACCGCCGGGTCCCCAGGAACCGGGGAGCTGTTTTTT. It encodes CATAGSPGTGELFF.

This chain links TRBV28 with TRBJ2-7; weak D call: TRBD2 (5 bases). This CDR3 has 12 amino acids. Deletions cut 6 bases from V and 0 bases from J, with 6 bases between. The germline CDR1 and CDR2 sequences are MDHEN and SYDVKM. The CDR3 DNA sequence: TGTGCCAGCAGCGGGATCTCCTACGAGCAGTACTTC. It encodes CASSGISYEQYF.

This chain connects TRBV12-3 or TRBV12-4 to TRBJ1-1, with 7 bases that match TRBD1. This CDR3 contains 11 residues. V lost 6 bases to trimming and J lost 10 bases; unmatched junction nucleotides: 5. CDR3 nucleotides: TGTGCCAGCAGGCTGACAGGGAGAGCTTTCTTT. Translating it yields CASRLTGRAFF.

CDR3 in DNA: TGTGCCAGCAGCCAAACAAAAGAGACCCAGTACTTC. Amino acid sequence: CASSQTKETQYF. V usage is TRBV3-1 and J usage is TRBJ2-5; no clear D gene. Germline V gives CDR1 LGHDT, CDR2 YNNKEL (reference sequence). CDR3 length equals 12 residues. V was shortened by 2 bases and J by 3 bases, with 4 bases between the two germline ends.

The genes are TRBV20-1 and TRBJ2-3; a possible D gene is TRBD2 (5 bases). The CDR3 covers 14 residues. From germline, CDR1 is DFQATT and CDR2 SNEGSKA (reference sequence). Trimming took 4 bases from V and 0 from J, leaving 11 bases between them. The CDR3 reads CSAIGGRSTDTQYF. The CDR3 DNA reads as TGCAGTGCTATAGGTGGGAGAAGCACAGATACGCAGTATTTT.

V gene TRBV9 combines with J gene TRBJ1-2; D gene uncertain. CDR3 size: 12 residues. V lost 0 bases, J lost 7 bases, and 7 bases lay in between. Germline lookup yields CDR1 SGDLS and CDR2 YYNGEE. In DNA form, the CDR3 reads TGTGCCAGCAGCGTAGAAGGGTTTGGCTACACCTTC. It specifies CASSVEGFGYTF.

V and J are TRBV28 and TRBJ2-3; 14 bases map to TRBD2. The CDR3 spans 17 residues. V lost 9 bases and J lost 1; bases outside the gene matches: 9. Germline V lookup: CDR1 MDHEN, CDR2 SYDVKM. The CDR3 region has the DNA TGTGCCAGTCAGAAACCGGGACTAGCGGGAGGCACAGATACGCAGTATTTT. Translation gives CASQKPGLAGGTDTQYF.

This clonotype has only one observation. The rearrangement links TRBV12-3 or TRBV12-4 to TRBJ2-1; 13 positions agree with TRBD2. Trimming removed 2 bases from V and 13 bases from J; junction bases left unmatched: 5. The length of the CDR3 is 14 residues. CDR3 residues: CASSLLTSGRPQFF. In DNA form, the CDR3 reads TGTGCCAGCAGTTTACTGACTAGCGGGAGGCCTCAGTTCTTC.

The count of this clonotype is one. This chain connects TRBV20-1 to TRBJ2-5, with D maybe TRBD2 (6 bases). Trimming stripped 6 bases from V and 0 bases from J, with 11 bases between. The CDR3 runs to 13 residues. The V gene's germline CDR1 is DFQATT and CDR2 SNEGSKA (reference sequence). The CDR3 coding sequence is TGCAGTGCCCTACCTAGCGACCAAGAGACCCAGTACTTC. Its translation is CSALPSDQETQYF.

The CDR3 protein is CASSFGLAGGPETQYF. The CDR3 DNA is TGTGCCAGCAGTTTTGGACTAGCGGGAGGCCCTGAGACCCAGTACTTC. This chain connects TRBV6-6 to TRBJ2-5; 14 nucleotides agree with TRBD2. CDR1 is MNHNY, CDR2 SVGAGI, per germline (reference sequence). This CDR3 comprises 16 residues. J lost 5 bases, V lost 4 bases, and 6 bases had no gene match.

V is TRBV24-1 and J is TRBJ2-3; D ambiguous. V lost 1 base, J lost 7 bases, and 2 bases lay in between. The CDR3 spans 11 residues. Germline V CDR1 and CDR2: KGHDR, SFDVKD. The CDR3 sequence: CATSDLNTQYF. CDR3 DNA sequence: TGTGCCACCAGTGATTTAAATACGCAGTATTTT.